This T cell receptor beta chain was sequenced in a study of Ad26.COV2.S vaccination and SARS-CoV-2 variants. Study overall: Ad26.COV2.S given intramuscularly, once or twice 56 days apart.

As to treatment: roughly 19 received Ad26.COV2.S at low or high dose, single or two shots; 5 received placebo; per-sample allocation not given. All samples were drawn on day 63, counting from the first vaccine or placebo injection. An adult of 18-55 years in Boston served as donor. Findings of the study overall: Across vaccine and placebo recipients, the breadth of non-spike TCRs was similar. It is possible that the TCR breadth and depth analyses underestimated the total T cell responses.

The method was immunoSEQ multiplex PCR; TCRdb's version includes in-frame clones alone and lacks a portion of them. Of some 500,000 clones listed, approximately 92% are singletons. This clone was picked up a small number of times. Its antigen is not known. Trimming took 0 bases from V and 4 from J, leaving 19 bases between them. This CDR3 contains 18 residues. The germline V gene encodes CDR1 LGHNA and CDR2 YNFKEQ. This chain joins TRBV4-2 and TRBJ2-1; no firm D call. The sequence derives from a person aged 18 to 65 who received the Ad26.COV2.S COVID-19 vaccine or a placebo. This specimen consisted of peripheral blood, obtained in a trial of Ad26.COV2.S vaccine versus placebo. The CDR3, as DNA: TGTGCCAGCAGCCAAGAGTGGGGTACGGACCCAATATACAATGAGCAGTTCTTC. Residues: CASSQEWGTDPIYNEQFF.